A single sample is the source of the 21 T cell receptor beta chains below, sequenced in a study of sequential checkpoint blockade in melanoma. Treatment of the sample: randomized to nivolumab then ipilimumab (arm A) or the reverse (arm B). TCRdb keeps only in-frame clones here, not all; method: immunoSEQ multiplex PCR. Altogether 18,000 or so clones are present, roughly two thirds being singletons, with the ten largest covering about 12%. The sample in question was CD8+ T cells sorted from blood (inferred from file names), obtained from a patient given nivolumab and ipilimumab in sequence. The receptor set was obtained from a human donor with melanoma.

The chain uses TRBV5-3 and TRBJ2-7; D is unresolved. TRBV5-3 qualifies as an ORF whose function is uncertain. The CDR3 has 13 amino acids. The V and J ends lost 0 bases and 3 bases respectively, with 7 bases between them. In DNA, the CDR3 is TGTGCCAGAAGCTTGGTTCGGGTCTACGAGCAGTACTTC. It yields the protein CARSLVRVYEQYF.

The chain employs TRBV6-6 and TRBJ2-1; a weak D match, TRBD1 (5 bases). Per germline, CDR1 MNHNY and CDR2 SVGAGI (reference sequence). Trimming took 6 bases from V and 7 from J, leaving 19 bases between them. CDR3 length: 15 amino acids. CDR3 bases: TGTGCCAGCAGCCTCGGTACAGGCCTCGGGAATGAGCAGTTCTTC. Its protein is CASSLGTGLGNEQFF.

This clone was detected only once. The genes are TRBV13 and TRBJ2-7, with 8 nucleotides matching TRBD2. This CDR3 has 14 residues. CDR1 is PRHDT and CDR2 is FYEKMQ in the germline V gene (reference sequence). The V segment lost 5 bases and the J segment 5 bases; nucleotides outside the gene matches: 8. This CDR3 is CASSLRRGGHEQYF. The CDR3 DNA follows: TGTGCCAGCAGCCTCCGACGGGGGGGTCACGAGCAGTACTTC.

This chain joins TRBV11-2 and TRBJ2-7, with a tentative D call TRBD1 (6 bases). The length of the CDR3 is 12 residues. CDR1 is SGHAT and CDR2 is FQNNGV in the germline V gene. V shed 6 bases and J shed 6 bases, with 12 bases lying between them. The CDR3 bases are TGTGCCAGCAGTTCCTACAGGGTCGAGCAGTACTTC. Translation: CASSSYRVEQYF. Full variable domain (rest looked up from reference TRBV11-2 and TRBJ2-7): EAGVAQSPRYKIIEKRQSVAFWCNPISGHATLYWYQQILGQGPKLLIQFQNNGVVDDSQLPKDRFSAERLKGVDSTLKIQPAKLEDSAVYLCASSSYRVEQYFGPGTRLTVT.

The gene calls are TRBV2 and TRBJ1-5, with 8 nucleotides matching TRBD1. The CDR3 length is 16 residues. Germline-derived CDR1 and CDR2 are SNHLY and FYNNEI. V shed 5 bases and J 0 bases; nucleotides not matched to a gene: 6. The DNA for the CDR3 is TGTGCCAGCAGTCCGGACAGGGACCATAGCAATCAGCCCCAGCATTTT. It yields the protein CASSPDRDHSNQPQHF.

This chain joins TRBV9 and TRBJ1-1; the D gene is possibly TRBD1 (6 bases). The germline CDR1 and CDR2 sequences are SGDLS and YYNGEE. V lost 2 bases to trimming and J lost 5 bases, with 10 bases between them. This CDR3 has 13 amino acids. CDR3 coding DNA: TGTGCCAGCAGCGTGGAAGGGGGTACTGAAGCTTTCTTT. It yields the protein CASSVEGGTEAFF.

As DNA, the CDR3 is TGTGCTAGTGGTTTCCTGACAAGTATGAACACTGAAGCTTTCTTT. As protein: CASGFLTSMNTEAFF. The J gene is TRBJ1-1, the V gene TRBV12-5; D not resolved. Germline CDR1 and CDR2: LGHNT and FRNRAP. Trimming cost V 3 bases and J 0 bases, with 11 bases left between them. The CDR3 is 15 residues long.

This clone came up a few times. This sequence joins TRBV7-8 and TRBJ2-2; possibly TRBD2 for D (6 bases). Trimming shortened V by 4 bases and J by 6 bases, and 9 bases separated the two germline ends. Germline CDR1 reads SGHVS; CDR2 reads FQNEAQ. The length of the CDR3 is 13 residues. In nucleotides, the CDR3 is TGTGCCAGCAGCTGGCTAGCGTCCGGGGAGCTGTTTTTT. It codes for CASSWLASGELFF.

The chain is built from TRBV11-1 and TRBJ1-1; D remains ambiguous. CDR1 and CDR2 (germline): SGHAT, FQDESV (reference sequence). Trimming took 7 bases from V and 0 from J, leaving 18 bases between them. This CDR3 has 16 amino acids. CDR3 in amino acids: CASTFSPLGLNTEAFF. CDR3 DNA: TGTGCCAGCACCTTTAGTCCCCTTGGGCTGAACACTGAAGCTTTCTTT.

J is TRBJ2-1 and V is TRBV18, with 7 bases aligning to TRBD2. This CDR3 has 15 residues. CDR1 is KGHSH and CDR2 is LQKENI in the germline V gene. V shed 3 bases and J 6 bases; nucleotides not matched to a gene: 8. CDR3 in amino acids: CASSPWTSPGNEQFF. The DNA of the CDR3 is TGTGCCAGCTCACCCTGGACTAGTCCGGGCAATGAGCAGTTCTTC. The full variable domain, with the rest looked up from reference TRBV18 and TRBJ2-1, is NAGVMQNPRHLVRRRGQEARLRCSPMKGHSHVYWYRQLPEEGLKFMVYLQKENIIDESGMPKERFSAEFPKEGPSILRIQQVVRGDSAAYFCASSPWTSPGNEQFFGPGTRLTVL.

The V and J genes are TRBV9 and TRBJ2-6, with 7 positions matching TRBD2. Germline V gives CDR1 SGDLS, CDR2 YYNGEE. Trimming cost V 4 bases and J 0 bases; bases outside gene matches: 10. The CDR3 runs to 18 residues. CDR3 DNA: TGTGCCAGCAGCCCCGAGAGCGGGATGCCCTCTGGGGCCAACGTCCTGACTTTC. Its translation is CASSPESGMPSGANVLTF.

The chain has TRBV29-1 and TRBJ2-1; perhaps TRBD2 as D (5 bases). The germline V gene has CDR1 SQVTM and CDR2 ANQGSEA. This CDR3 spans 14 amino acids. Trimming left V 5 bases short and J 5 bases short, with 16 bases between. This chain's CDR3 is CSVTGIPKNNEQFF. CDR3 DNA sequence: TGCAGCGTTACCGGGATCCCTAAAAACAATGAGCAGTTCTTC.

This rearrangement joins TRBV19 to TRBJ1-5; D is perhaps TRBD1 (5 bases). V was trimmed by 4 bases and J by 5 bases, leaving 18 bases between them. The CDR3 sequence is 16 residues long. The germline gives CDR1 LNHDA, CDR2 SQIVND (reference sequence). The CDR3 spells CASSRGSGGFYQPQHF. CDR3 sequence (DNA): TGTGCCAGTAGTAGGGGCTCCGGGGGGTTTTATCAGCCCCAGCATTTT.

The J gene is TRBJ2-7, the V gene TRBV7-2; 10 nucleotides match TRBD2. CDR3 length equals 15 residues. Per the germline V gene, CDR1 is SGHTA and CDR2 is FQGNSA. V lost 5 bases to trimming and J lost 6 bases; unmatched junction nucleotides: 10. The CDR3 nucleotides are TGTGCCAGCAGCCCGGAACCGGGACTAGCGCTCGAGCAGTACTTC. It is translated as CASSPEPGLALEQYF.

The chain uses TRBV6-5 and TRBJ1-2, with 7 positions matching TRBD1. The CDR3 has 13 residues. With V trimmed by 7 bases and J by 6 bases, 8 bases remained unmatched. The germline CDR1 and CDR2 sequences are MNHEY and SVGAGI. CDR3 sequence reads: CASTVDRANGYTF. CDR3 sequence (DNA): TGTGCCAGCACGGTAGACAGGGCAAATGGCTACACCTTC.

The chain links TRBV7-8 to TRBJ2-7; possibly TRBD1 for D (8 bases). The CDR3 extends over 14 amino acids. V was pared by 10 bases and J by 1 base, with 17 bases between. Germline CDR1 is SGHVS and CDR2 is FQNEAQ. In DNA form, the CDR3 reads TGTGCCACCGAGACAGGGGAGGGTTCCTACGAGCAGTACTTC. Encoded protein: CATETGEGSYEQYF.

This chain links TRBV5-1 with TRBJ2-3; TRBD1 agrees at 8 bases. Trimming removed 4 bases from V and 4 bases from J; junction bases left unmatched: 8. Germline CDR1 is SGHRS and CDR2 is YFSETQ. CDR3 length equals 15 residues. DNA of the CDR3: TGCGCCAGCAGCCCCGGGACAGGTCTTTCAGATACGCAGTATTTT. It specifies CASSPGTGLSDTQYF. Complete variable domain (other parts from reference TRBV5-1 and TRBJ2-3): KAGVTQTPRYLIKTRGQQVTLSCSPISGHRSVSWYQQTPGQGLQFLFEYFSETQRNKGNFPGRFSGRQFSNSRSEMNVSTLELGDSALYLCASSPGTGLSDTQYFGPGTRLTVL.

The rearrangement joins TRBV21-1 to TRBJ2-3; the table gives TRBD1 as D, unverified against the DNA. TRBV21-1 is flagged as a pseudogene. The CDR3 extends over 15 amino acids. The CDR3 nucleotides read TGTGCCAGCAAGAGACAGGGGGCTAGAACAGATACGCAGTATTTT. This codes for CASKRQGARTDTQYF.

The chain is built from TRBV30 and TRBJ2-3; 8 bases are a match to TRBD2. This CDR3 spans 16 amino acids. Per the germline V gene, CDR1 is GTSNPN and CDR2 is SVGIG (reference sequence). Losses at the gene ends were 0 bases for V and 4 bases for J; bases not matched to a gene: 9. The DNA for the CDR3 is TGTGCCTGGAGTGTTCTTTTCGGGAGGGCCCCAGATACGCAGTATTTT. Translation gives CAWSVLFGRAPDTQYF.

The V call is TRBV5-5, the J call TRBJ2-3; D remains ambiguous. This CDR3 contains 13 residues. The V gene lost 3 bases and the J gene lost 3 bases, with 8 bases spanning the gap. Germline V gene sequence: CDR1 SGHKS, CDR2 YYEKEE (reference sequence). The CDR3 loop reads CASSSPLTDTQYF. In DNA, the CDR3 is TGTGCCAGCAGCTCCCCTTTAACAGATACGCAGTATTTT.

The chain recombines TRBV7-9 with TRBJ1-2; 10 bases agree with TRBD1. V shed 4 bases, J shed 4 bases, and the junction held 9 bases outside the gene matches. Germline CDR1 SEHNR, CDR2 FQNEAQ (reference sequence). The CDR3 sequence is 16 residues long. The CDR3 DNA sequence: TGTGCCAGCAGCTCAGTTACGGGACAGGGGACCTATGGCTACACCTTC. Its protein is CASSSVTGQGTYGYTF.